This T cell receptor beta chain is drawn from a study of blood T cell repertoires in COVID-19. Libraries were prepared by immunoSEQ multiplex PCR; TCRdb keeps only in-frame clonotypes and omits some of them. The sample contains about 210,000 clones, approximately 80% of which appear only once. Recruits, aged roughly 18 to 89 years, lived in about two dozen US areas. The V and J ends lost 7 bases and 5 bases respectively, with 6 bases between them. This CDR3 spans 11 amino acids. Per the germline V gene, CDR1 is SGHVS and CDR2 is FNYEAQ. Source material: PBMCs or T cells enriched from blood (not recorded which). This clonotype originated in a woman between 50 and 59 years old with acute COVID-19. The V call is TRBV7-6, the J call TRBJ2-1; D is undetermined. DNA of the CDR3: TGTGCCAGCATCGCTAACAATGAGCAGTTCTTC. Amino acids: CASIANNEQFF.